The present TCR beta chain was sequenced within a study of blood T cells in healthy people across ages. This clonotype was seen a few times. Its antigen is as yet unknown. Study-wide results and caveats: There was no known CMV status for donors, so expanded clonotype changes were possibly confounded.

Germline assignment: CDR1 DFQATT and CDR2 SNEGSKA (reference sequence). The CDR3 runs 17 residues. A second PCR of 7 to 11 cycles used a sample-barcoded 5' primer and a J-beta primer mix. TCRdb recomputed calls from the 5' RACE reads with MiXCR, one row per CDR3 protein. The repertoire holds around 780,000 distinct CDR3 sequences, about 56% seen once, with approximately 24% in the top ten. The TCR originated in a man aged 40-50 years in good health. The source material was blood. This chain links TRBV20-1 with TRBJ2-4; 15 bases map to TRBD2. The DNA matches TRBJ2-5 better at its end, which makes the J call doubtful. CDR3 sequence (DNA): TGCAGTGCCCCAACCGGACTAGCGGGGGGGCCATCAGAGACCCAGTACTTC. Translated, it gives CSAPTGLAGGPSETQYF.